This T cell receptor beta chain was identified in a study of cytomegalovirus exposure and HLA in healthy donors. Study observations and caveats: Under in vitro conditions, a few CMV-associated chains were confirmed as specific for CMV antigens.

Donors were ostensibly healthy at sampling, although undocumented immune exposures were probable. Germline V CDR1 and CDR2: MGHRA, YSYEKL. This CDR3 is 14 amino acids long. Trimming at V came to 3 bases and at J to 3 bases, leaving 4 bases not matched to a gene. The sample holds a few counts of this clone. Its antigen is still unknown. Primers included in the PCR were 60 Vbeta and 13 Jbeta primers. The table came from immunoSEQ multiplex PCR; TCRdb's copy has only in-frame clones and leaves some out. The repertoire includes approximately 110,000 clones, 74% of them detected once, and roughly 2.6% sits in the top ten.

The TCR comes from a man in his forties or fifties in good health and CMV-seropositive. This rearrangement joins TRBV4-1 to TRBJ2-7; 8 bases fit TRBD1. The sequenced material came from PBMCs. The CDR3 nucleotides are TGCGCCAGCAGCCAGACAGGGGTTGTCTACGAGCAGTACTTC. Amino acids: CASSQTGVVYEQYF.